This passage covers 30 T cell receptor beta chains from one sample sequenced in a study of graft-versus-host responses after intestinal transplantation. Their recognized antigens are unknown. TCRdb's copy holds only in-frame clones and misses some; the assay was immunoSEQ multiplex PCR. Among around 100,000 clones listed, 85% to 95% were seen once. This material consisted of unstimulated CD4+ T cells sorted from spleen or lymph node cells, taken before transplant. The receptors come from a human donor who was the organ donor for an intestinal transplant.

The gene calls are TRBV4-2 and TRBJ2-3; TRBD2 matches at 8 bases. Germline CDR1 LGHNA, CDR2 YNFKEQ. This CDR3 has 15 amino acids. Losses at the gene ends were 0 bases for V and 1 base for J; bases not matched to a gene: 0. Here the CDR3 reads CASSQELAGTDTQYF. The CDR3 DNA reads TGTGCCAGCAGCCAAGAACTAGCGGGCACAGATACGCAGTATTTT.

This sequence joins TRBV20-1 and TRBJ2-1; no definite D call. This CDR3 comprises 10 residues. Germline lookup yields CDR1 DFQATT and CDR2 SNEGSKA (reference sequence). Between the trimmed V and J ends, which lost 5 bases and 6 bases, there was a span of 5 bases. The CDR3 region is CSALTNEQFF. CDR3 bases: TGCAGTGCTCTAACCAATGAGCAGTTCTTC.

The gene calls are TRBV6-6 and TRBJ1-2; D is undetermined. CDR3 size: 14 residues. Germline CDR1 is MNHNY and CDR2 is SVGAGI (reference sequence). V was clipped by 2 bases and J by 4 bases, with 11 bases between them. In nucleotides, the CDR3 is TGTGCCAGCAGTTACCCCGCTAAACCCTATGGCTACACCTTC. This gives the protein CASSYPAKPYGYTF.

The rearrangement joins TRBV7-2 to TRBJ2-5, with TRBD1 matching 10 bases. V trimming: 3 bases; J trimming: 5 bases; junction bases outside the gene matches: 9. The germline V gene has CDR1 SGHTA and CDR2 FQGNSA. The CDR3 loop spans 16 amino acids. Written as DNA, the CDR3 is TGTGCCAGCAGCTTCCTGGGACAGGGGCGCTGGGAGACCCAGTACTTC. It yields the protein CASSFLGQGRWETQYF. Based on the CDR3 plus reference TRBV7-2 and TRBJ2-5, the full variable domain is GAGVSQSPSNKVTEKGKDVELRCDPISGHTALYWYRQSLGQGLEFLIYFQGNSAPDKSGLPSDRFSAERTGGSVSTLTIQRTQQEDSAVYLCASSFLGQGRWETQYFGPGTRLLVL.

Details on this clone: Other nucleotide sequences from this sample produce the same CDR3. This chain links TRBV5-1 with TRBJ1-4; D is ambiguous. The CDR3 length is 14 residues. With 0 bases removed from V and 8 bases from J, the gap between germline ends came to 11 bases. Per the germline V gene, CDR1 is SGHRS and CDR2 is YFSETQ. The CDR3 is CASSLGSEGEKLFF. In DNA, the CDR3 is TGCGCCAGCAGCTTGGGCAGCGAAGGGGAAAAACTGTTTTTT.

The chain combines TRBV9 with TRBJ2-3, with a weak D call TRBD1 (6 bases). V was cut by 4 bases and J by 2 bases, with 17 bases left in between. There are 16 residues in the CDR3. Germline-derived CDR1 and CDR2 are SGDLS and YYNGEE. Here the CDR3 DNA reads TGTGCCAGCAGCCCCCCCCTTCAGGGGTCCACAGATACGCAGTATTTT. This gives the protein CASSPPLQGSTDTQYF.

This rearrangement joins TRBV4-3 to TRBJ2-5, with 10 bases fitting TRBD2. Germline CDR1 LGHNA, CDR2 YSLEER. With 0 bases clipped from V and 7 bases from J, the junction kept 2 bases outside the gene matches. This CDR3 region has 14 residues. The CDR3 is CASSQELAGATQYF. CDR3 bases: TGCGCCAGCAGCCAAGAGCTAGCGGGAGCGACCCAGTACTTC.

In this sample, this clone turned up a few times. The V and J genes are TRBV6-6 and TRBJ2-2; D is ambiguous. V lost 8 bases to trimming and J lost 4 bases, with 11 bases between them. The CDR3 sequence is 13 residues long. The germline CDR1 and CDR2 sequences are MNHNY and SVGAGI (reference sequence). The CDR3 loop reads CASAAWTTGELFF. As DNA, the CDR3 is TGTGCCAGCGCCGCTTGGACCACCGGGGAGCTGTTTTTT.

The chain is built from TRBV5-1 and TRBJ1-3; 8 nucleotides agree with TRBD1. V was clipped by 1 base and J by 4 bases; unmatched bases: 4. Looked up from germline, CDR1 is SGHRS and CDR2 is YFSETQ. The CDR3 has 15 residues. The CDR3 DNA is TGCGCCAGCAGCTTGCAGGGGGCGAGAGGAAACACCATATATTTT. This sequence encodes CASSLQGARGNTIYF. Complete variable domain (other parts from reference TRBV5-1 and TRBJ1-3): KAGVTQTPRYLIKTRGQQVTLSCSPISGHRSVSWYQQTPGQGLQFLFEYFSETQRNKGNFPGRFSGRQFSNSRSEMNVSTLELGDSALYLCASSLQGARGNTIYFGEGSWLTVV.

The V gene is TRBV6-5, the J gene TRBJ2-6; D might be TRBD2 (5 bases). This CDR3 comprises 15 residues. Trimming cost V 6 bases and J 0 bases, with 9 bases left between them. From germline, CDR1 is MNHEY and CDR2 SVGAGI. The CDR3 region is CASRRDSSGANVLTF. DNA of the CDR3: TGTGCCAGCAGGAGGGATTCCTCTGGGGCCAACGTCCTGACTTTC.

In this sample, this clone turned up once. The rearrangement joins TRBV7-2 to TRBJ2-1, with 14 positions matching TRBD2. V lost 6 bases, J lost 6 bases, and 7 bases stayed unmatched. The CDR3 loop spans 16 amino acids. Per the germline V gene, CDR1 is SGHTA and CDR2 is FQGNSA. The CDR3: CASRKQGLAGANEQFF. The CDR3 DNA reads as TGTGCCAGCAGGAAACAGGGACTAGCGGGAGCCAATGAGCAGTTCTTC.

The rearrangement joins TRBV6-5 to TRBJ2-7, with 8 bases that match TRBD1. V shed 2 bases and J 7 bases; nucleotides not matched to a gene: 7. The CDR3 is 14 residues long. The germline V gene encodes CDR1 MNHEY and CDR2 SVGAGI. The CDR3 loop reads CASSYRQGPREQYF. The CDR3 nucleotides are TGTGCCAGCAGTTACCGACAGGGGCCGAGGGAGCAGTACTTC.

This sequence joins TRBV18 and TRBJ1-5; no reliable D call. V lost 2 bases, J lost 0 bases, and 8 bases lay in between. Per germline, CDR1 KGHSH and CDR2 LQKENI. The CDR3 runs to 15 residues. CDR3 coding DNA: TGTGCCAGCTCACCAATTGGGGATAGCAATCAGCCCCAGCATTTT. Amino acid sequence: CASSPIGDSNQPQHF.

This clone was seen once. This chain uses TRBV30 with TRBJ1-5; D possibly corresponds to TRBD1 (5 bases). Germline loops: CDR1 GTSNPN, CDR2 SVGIG (reference sequence). The CDR3 runs 13 residues. The V and J ends lost 3 bases and 6 bases respectively, with 12 bases between them. The CDR3 here is CAWSADSLQPQHF. CDR3 in DNA: TGTGCCTGGAGCGCTGACAGTCTTCAGCCCCAGCATTTT.

V and J are TRBV5-4 and TRBJ2-6; D assignment may be TRBD1 or TRBD2 (6 bases each). The CDR3 extends over 19 amino acids. Germline values: CDR1 SGHNT, CDR2 YYREEE (reference sequence). V was trimmed by 6 bases and J by 0 bases, leaving 22 bases between them. CDR3: CASNPGGGVGLSGANVLTF. In DNA, the CDR3 is TGTGCCAGCAACCCCGGAGGGGGTGTAGGACTCTCTGGGGCCAACGTCCTGACTTTC.

The rearrangement joins TRBV5-4 to TRBJ1-1, with 9 bases matching TRBD1. This CDR3 comprises 16 residues. V lost 2 bases to trimming and J lost 0 bases; unmatched junction nucleotides: 5. The germline V gene encodes CDR1 SGHNT and CDR2 YYREEE (reference sequence). CDR3 sequence: CASSFGTGSLNTEAFF. The CDR3 DNA follows: TGTGCCAGCAGCTTCGGGACAGGGTCGCTGAACACTGAAGCTTTCTTT.

The chain has TRBV7-2 and TRBJ2-3, with 10 bases identical to TRBD2. The CDR3 runs to 15 residues. V trimming: 5 bases; J trimming: 3 bases; junction bases outside the gene matches: 5. CDR1 and CDR2 (germline): SGHTA, FQGNSA. The CDR3: CASSRSGRKTDTQYF. The DNA for the CDR3 is TGTGCCAGCAGCCGTAGCGGGAGGAAGACAGATACGCAGTATTTT.

The genes are TRBV10-3 and TRBJ1-3; D is unresolved. The germline CDR1 and CDR2 sequences are ENHRY and SYGVKD. The CDR3 is 15 amino acids. V was pared by 5 bases and J by 1 base, with 12 bases between. For the CDR3, the DNA is TGTGCCATCAGTTCTCGTTTGGGATCTGGAAACACCATATATTTT. Translation: CAISSRLGSGNTIYF.

The chain uses TRBV7-9 and TRBJ2-7; D unclear. From germline, CDR1 is SEHNR and CDR2 FQNEAQ (reference sequence). Deletions cut 5 bases from V and 2 bases from J, with 7 bases between. CDR3 size: 12 residues. As DNA, the CDR3 is TGTGCCAGCAGCGATCGGACCTACGAGCAGTACTTC. It is translated as CASSDRTYEQYF.

The chain is built from TRBV7-9 and TRBJ2-1; D remains unclear. V shed 2 bases and J shed 2 bases, with 7 bases lying between them. Germline values: CDR1 SEHNR, CDR2 FQNEAQ (reference sequence). This CDR3 is 14 amino acids long. The CDR3 nucleotides read TGTGCCAGCAGCTTACCCGGAGCCTACAATGAGCAGTTCTTC. Protein: CASSLPGAYNEQFF.

J is TRBJ2-7 and V is TRBV11-2; D gene uncertain. The CDR3 runs 14 residues. The germline CDR1 and CDR2 sequences are SGHAT and FQNNGV. Between the trimmed V and J ends, which lost 2 bases and 3 bases, there was a span of 11 bases. The CDR3 DNA sequence: TGTGCCAGCAGCTTACTCCCGCCCCGCTACGAGCAGTACTTC. Encoded protein: CASSLLPPRYEQYF.

The chain couples TRBV7-2 to TRBJ2-1; 11 bases map to TRBD2. The V and J ends lost 2 bases and 7 bases, in that order; junction bases with no gene match: 10. This CDR3 contains 17 residues. CDR1 and CDR2 (germline): SGHTA, FQGNSA. In DNA, the CDR3 is TGTGCCAGCAGCTTAACCCCGGGGCTAGCGGGAGGTAATGAGCAGTTCTTC. This codes for CASSLTPGLAGGNEQFF. Filled out from reference TRBV7-2 and TRBJ2-1, the complete variable domain reads GAGVSQSPSNKVTEKGKDVELRCDPISGHTALYWYRQSLGQGLEFLIYFQGNSAPDKSGLPSDRFSAERTGGSVSTLTIQRTQQEDSAVYLCASSLTPGLAGGNEQFFGPGTRLTVL.

The V and J genes are TRBV19 and TRBJ2-1; 10 nucleotides agree with TRBD1. Germline values: CDR1 LNHDA, CDR2 SQIVND (reference sequence). The CDR3 covers 15 residues. Trimming cost V 3 bases and J 5 bases; bases outside gene matches: 4. CDR3: CASSMMGQGNNEQFF. CDR3 DNA: TGTGCCAGTAGTATGATGGGACAGGGGAACAATGAGCAGTTCTTC. Variable domain in full (rest from reference TRBV19 and TRBJ2-1): DGGITQSPKYLFRKEGQNVTLSCEQNLNHDAMYWYRQDPGQGLRLIYYSQIVNDFQKGDIAEGYSVSREKKESFPLTVTSAQKNPTAFYLCASSMMGQGNNEQFFGPGTRLTVL.

This chain links TRBV5-1 with TRBJ2-5; the D gene is possibly TRBD2 (6 bases). CDR1 is SGHRS and CDR2 is YFSETQ in the germline V gene. V was clipped by 0 bases and J by 4 bases, with 16 bases between them. The CDR3 extends over 16 amino acids. The CDR3 DNA reads TGCGCCAGCAGCTTGGAGGGCGGAGGGGTTGCAGAGACCCAGTACTTC. Translation: CASSLEGGGVAETQYF.

V is TRBV6-6 and J is TRBJ1-2; D is unclear. The CDR3 length is 12 residues. Trimming took 5 bases from V and 4 from J, leaving 8 bases between them. Germline V gene sequence: CDR1 MNHNY, CDR2 SVGAGI (reference sequence). CDR3 amino acids: CASSRSPYGYTF. As DNA, the CDR3 is TGTGCCAGCAGTCGATCCCCCTATGGCTACACCTTC.

V and J are TRBV2 and TRBJ2-1; 7 bases map to TRBD1. The CDR3 runs to 13 residues. With 6 bases clipped from V and 3 bases from J, the junction kept 2 bases outside the gene matches. The V gene's germline CDR1 is SNHLY and CDR2 FYNNEI. The CDR3 protein is CASSRDSYNEQFF. DNA for the CDR3: TGTGCCAGCAGCCGGGACAGCTACAATGAGCAGTTCTTC.

The rearrangement uses TRBV30 and TRBJ1-5; D ambiguous. Germline CDR1 is GTSNPN and CDR2 is SVGIG (reference sequence). The V and J ends lost 4 bases and 1 base respectively, with 11 bases between them. The CDR3 is 14 amino acids. The DNA for the CDR3 is TGTGCCTGGACCTACAAGTGGAGCAATCAGCCCCAGCATTTT. Translated: CAWTYKWSNQPQHF. The full variable domain, rest sourced from reference TRBV30 and TRBJ1-5, is SQTIHQWPATLVQPVGSPLSLECTVEGTSNPNLYWYRQAAGRGLQLLFYSVGIGQISSEVPQNLSASRPQDRQFILSSKKLLLSDSGFYLCAWTYKWSNQPQHFGDGTRLSIL.

This clone was counted a single time. The chain employs TRBV10-3 and TRBJ1-2; perhaps TRBD1 as D (5 bases). Trimming took 5 bases from V and 4 from J, leaving 11 bases between them. The CDR3 is 13 residues long. CDR1 and CDR2 from the germline V gene are ENHRY and SYGVKD. The CDR3 nucleotides read TGTGCCATCAGTCAGGACATCACCTATGGCTACACCTTC. The encoded protein is CAISQDITYGYTF.

The rearrangement joins TRBV9 to TRBJ2-5; tentatively, D is TRBD1 (7 bases). Germline V gives CDR1 SGDLS, CDR2 YYNGEE. V was trimmed by 2 bases and J by 5 bases, leaving 16 bases between them. The CDR3 runs to 15 residues. The DNA for the CDR3 is TGTGCCAGCAGCGTCGGAGGGGGCGAGTTGGAGACCCAGTACTTC. Its translation: CASSVGGGELETQYF.

This chain joins TRBV11-2 and TRBJ2-4; possibly TRBD1 for D (5 bases). V lost 1 base and J lost 3, with 10 bases in between. The germline gives CDR1 SGHAT, CDR2 FQNNGV. The CDR3 is 15 residues long. CDR3 sequence (DNA): TGTGCCAGCAGCTTAGGGCAGGGCGGCAAAAACATTCAGTACTTC. This translates into CASSLGQGGKNIQYF.